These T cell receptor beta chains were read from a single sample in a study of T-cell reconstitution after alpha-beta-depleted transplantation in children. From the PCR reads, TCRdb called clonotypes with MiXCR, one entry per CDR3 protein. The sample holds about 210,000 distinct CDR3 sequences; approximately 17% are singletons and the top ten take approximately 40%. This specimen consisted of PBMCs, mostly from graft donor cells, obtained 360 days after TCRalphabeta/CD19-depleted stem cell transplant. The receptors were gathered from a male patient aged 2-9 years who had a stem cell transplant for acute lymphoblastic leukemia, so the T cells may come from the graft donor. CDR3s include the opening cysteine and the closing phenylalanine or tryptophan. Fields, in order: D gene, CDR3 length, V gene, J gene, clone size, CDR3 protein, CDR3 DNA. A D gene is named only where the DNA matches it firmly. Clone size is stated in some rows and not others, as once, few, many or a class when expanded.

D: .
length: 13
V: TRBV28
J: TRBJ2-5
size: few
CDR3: CASRATGGETQYF
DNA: TGTGCCAGCAGAGCCACTGGGGGAGAGACCCAGTACTTC

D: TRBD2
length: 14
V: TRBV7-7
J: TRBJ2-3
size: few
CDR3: CASSPRLAEDTQYF
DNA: TGTGCCAGCAGCCCCCGACTAGCGGAAGATACGCAGTATTTT

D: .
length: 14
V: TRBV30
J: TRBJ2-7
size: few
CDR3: CAWSVRGTGDEQYF
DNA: TGTGCCTGGAGTGTTCGGGGGACGGGTGACGAGCAGTACTTC

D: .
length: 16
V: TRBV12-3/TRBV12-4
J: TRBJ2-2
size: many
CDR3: CASSFQELTNTGELFF
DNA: TGTGCCAGCAGTTTTCAGGAGCTTACGAACACCGGGGAGCTGTTTTTT

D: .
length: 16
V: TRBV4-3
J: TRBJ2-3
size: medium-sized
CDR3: CASSQGRDTNTDTQYF
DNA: TGCGCCAGCAGCCAGGGCCGGGACACCAATACAGATACGCAGTATTTT

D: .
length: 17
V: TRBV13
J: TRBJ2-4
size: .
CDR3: CASSSPDRVIAKNIQYF
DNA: TGTGCCAGCAGCTCCCCAGACAGAGTAATAGCCAAAAACATTCAGTACTTC

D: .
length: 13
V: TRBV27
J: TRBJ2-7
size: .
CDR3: CASSPPGMYEQYF
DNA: TGTGCCAGCAGTCCGCCCGGGATGTACGAGCAGTACTTC

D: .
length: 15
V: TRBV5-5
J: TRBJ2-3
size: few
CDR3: CASSLSRESTDTQYF
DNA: TGTGCCAGCAGCTTGAGCAGGGAAAGCACAGATACGCAGTATTTT

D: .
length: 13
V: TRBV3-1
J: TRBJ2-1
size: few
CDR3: CASSGSGRLEQFF
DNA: TGTGCCAGCAGCGGATCGGGACGTCTGGAGCAGTTCTTC

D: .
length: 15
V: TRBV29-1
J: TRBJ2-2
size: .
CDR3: CSVEVASGLGWELFF
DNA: TGCAGCGTTGAAGTGGCCAGCGGGCTTGGGTGGGAGCTGTTTTTT

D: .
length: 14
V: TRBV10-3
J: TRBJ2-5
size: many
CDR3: CAISPQGSEETQYF
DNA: TGTGCCATCAGCCCACAGGGAAGCGAAGAGACCCAGTACTTC

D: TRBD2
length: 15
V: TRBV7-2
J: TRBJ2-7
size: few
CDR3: CASSLHGGASYEQYF
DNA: TGTGCCAGCAGCTTGCACGGGGGGGCCTCCTACGAGCAGTACTTC

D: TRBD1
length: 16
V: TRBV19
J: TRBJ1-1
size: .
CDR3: CASSRLGQGMNTEAFF
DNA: TGTGCCAGTAGTAGGCTGGGACAGGGGATGAACACTGAAGCTTTCTTT

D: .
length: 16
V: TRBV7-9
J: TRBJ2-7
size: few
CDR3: CASSLATSPSSYEQYF
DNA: TGTGCCAGCAGCTTAGCAACTAGCCCCAGCTCCTACGAGCAGTACTTC

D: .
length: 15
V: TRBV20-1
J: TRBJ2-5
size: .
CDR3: CSARDPMRGRETQYF
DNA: TGCAGTGCTAGAGATCCGATGCGGGGTAGGGAGACCCAGTACTTC

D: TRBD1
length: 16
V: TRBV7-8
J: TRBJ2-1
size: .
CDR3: CASSLRTGAKGNEQFF
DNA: TGTGCCAGCAGCTTACGGACAGGGGCAAAAGGCAATGAGCAGTTCTTC

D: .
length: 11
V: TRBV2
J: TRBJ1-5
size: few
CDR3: CASSFDQPQHF
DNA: TGTGCCAGCAGTTTCGACCAGCCCCAGCATTTT

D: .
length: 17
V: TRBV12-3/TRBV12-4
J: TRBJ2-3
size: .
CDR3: CASSLGRTRLHTDTQYF
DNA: TGTGCCAGCAGTTTAGGAAGGACTCGACTTCACACAGATACGCAGTATTTT

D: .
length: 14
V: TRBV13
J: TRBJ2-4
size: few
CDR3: CASSFGKTKNIQYF
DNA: TGTGCCAGCAGCTTCGGGAAAACCAAAAACATTCAGTACTTC

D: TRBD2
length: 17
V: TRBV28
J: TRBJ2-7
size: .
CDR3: CASSSGERLAASYEQYF
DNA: TGTGCCAGCAGTTCAGGGGAGAGACTAGCGGCCTCCTACGAGCAGTACTTC

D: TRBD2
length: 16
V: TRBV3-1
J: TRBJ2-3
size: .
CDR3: CASSPNLADPTDTQYF
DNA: TGTGCCAGCAGCCCAAATCTAGCGGACCCCACAGATACGCAGTATTTT

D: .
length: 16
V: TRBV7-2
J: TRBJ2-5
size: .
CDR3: CASSSPGLTVQETQYF
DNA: TGTGCCAGCAGCTCCCCGGGGTTGACAGTACAAGAGACCCAGTACTTC

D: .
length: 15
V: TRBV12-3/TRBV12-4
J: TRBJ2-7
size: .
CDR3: CASSLGEAFSYEQYF
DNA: TGTGCCAGCAGTTTGGGAGAGGCCTTCTCCTACGAGCAGTACTTC

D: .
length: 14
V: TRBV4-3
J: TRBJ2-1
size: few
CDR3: CASSPRISYNEQFF
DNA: TGCGCCAGCAGTCCCAGGATCTCCTACAATGAGCAGTTCTTC

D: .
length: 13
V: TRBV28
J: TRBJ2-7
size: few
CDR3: CASSSKGVHEQYF
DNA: TGTGCCAGCAGCTCGAAAGGGGTCCACGAGCAGTACTTC

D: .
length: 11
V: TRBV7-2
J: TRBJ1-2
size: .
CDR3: CASRVKTGYTF
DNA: TGTGCCAGCAGGGTAAAGACAGGCTACACCTTC